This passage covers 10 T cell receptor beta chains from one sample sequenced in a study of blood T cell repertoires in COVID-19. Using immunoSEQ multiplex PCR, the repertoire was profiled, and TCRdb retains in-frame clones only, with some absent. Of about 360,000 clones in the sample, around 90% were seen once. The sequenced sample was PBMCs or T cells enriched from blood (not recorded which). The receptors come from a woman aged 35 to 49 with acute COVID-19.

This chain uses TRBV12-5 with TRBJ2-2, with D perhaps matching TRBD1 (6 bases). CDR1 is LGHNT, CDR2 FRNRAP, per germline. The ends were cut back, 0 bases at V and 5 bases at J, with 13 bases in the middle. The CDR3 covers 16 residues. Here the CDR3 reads CASGLVLGQGTGELFF. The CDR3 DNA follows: TGTGCTAGTGGTTTGGTACTCGGGCAGGGGACCGGGGAGCTGTTTTTT.

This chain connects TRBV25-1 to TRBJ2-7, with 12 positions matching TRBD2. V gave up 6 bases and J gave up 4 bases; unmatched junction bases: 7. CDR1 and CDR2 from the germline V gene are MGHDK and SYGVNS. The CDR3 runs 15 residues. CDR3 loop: CASRSTSGGTYEQYF. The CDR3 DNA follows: TGTGCCAGCAGGTCAACTAGCGGGGGGACATACGAGCAGTACTTC.

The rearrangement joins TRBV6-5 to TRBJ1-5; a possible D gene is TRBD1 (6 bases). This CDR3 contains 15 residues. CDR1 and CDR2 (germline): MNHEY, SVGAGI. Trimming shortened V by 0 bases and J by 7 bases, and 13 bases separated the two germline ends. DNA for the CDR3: TGTGCCAGCAGTTACTCCGGGGGGCCGGGACAGCCCCAGCATTTT. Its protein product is CASSYSGGPGQPQHF.

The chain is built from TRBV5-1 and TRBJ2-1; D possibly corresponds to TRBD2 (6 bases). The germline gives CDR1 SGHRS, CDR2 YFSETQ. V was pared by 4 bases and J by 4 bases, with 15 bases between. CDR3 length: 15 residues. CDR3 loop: CASSPGSSGYNEQFF. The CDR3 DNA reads TGCGCCAGCAGCCCGGGGTCCAGCGGGTACAATGAGCAGTTCTTC.

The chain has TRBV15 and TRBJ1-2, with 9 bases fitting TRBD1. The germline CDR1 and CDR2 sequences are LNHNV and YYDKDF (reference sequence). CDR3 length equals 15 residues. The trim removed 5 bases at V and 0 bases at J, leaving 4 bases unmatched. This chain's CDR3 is CATSGRQGANYGYTF. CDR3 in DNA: TGTGCCACCAGCGGAAGACAGGGGGCTAACTATGGCTACACCTTC.

CDR3 nucleotides: TGTGCCAGCAGTCCCGTTTCCGGGACAGGGCAGAAACTGTTTTTT. Encoded protein: CASSPVSGTGQKLFF. V gene TRBV27 combines with J gene TRBJ1-4, with 9 nucleotides matching TRBD1. This CDR3 has 15 residues. The germline CDR1 and CDR2 sequences are MNHEY and SMNVEV (reference sequence). Losses at the gene ends were 5 bases for V and 11 bases for J; bases not matched to a gene: 12.

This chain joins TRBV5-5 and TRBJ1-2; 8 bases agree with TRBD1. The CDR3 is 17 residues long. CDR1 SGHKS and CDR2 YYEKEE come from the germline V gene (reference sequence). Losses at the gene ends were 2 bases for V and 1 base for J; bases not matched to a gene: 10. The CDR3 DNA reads TGTGCCAGCAGCTTTTGGGACAGGAGCACTTATAACTATGGCTACACCTTC. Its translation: CASSFWDRSTYNYGYTF.

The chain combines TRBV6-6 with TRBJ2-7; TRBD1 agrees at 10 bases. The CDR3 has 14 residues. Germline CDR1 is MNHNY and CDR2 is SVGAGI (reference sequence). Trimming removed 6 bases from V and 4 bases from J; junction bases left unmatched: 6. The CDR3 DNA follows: TGTGCCAGCAGACCGGGACAGGGGAAATACGAGCAGTACTTC. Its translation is CASRPGQGKYEQYF.

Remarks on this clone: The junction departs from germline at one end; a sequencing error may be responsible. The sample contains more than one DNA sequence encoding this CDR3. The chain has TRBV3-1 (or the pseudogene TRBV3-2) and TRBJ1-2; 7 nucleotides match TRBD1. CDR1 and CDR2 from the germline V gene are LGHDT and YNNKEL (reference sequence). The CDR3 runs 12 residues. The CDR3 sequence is CASGQGGYGYTF. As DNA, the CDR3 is TGTGCCAGCGGCCAGGGGGGGTATGGCTACACCTTC.

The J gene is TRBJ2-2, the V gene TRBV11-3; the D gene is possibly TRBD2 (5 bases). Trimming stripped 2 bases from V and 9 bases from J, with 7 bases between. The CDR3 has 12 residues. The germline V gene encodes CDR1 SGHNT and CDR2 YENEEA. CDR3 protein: CASSLSGRELFF. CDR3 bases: TGTGCCAGCAGCTTATCGGGAAGGGAGCTGTTTTTT.